Reported below is one TCR beta chain. Its antigen is as yet unknown. TCRdb keeps only in-frame clones here, not all; method: immunoSEQ multiplex PCR. The repertoire holds more than 150,000 clones, roughly 92% seen once, with 8% to 13% in the top ten. The sample comes from a study of T cell responses to AZD1222 COVID-19 vaccine. Study findings and constraints: Reportedly, nearly half the spike-specific TCRs target unmutated variant regions. Donors were mostly white British, more females; clonal diversity possibly underestimated.

The clonotype originates from an adult in good health. The source was peripheral blood, collected on day 0 of AZD1222 vaccination.

CDR3 residues: CASNPLNGAGELFF. In nucleotides, the CDR3 is TGTGCCAGCAACCCCTTGAACGGGGCCGGGGAGCTGTTTTTT. This chain joins TRBV7-9 and TRBJ2-2; perhaps TRBD2 as D (5 bases). Between the trimmed V and J ends, which lost 7 bases and 6 bases, there was a span of 15 bases. The CDR3 is 14 residues long. Germline CDR1 reads SEHNR; CDR2 reads FQNEAQ (reference sequence).